This T cell receptor (beta chain) emerged from a study of radiotherapy plus CTLA-4 blockade in lung cancer. Study as a whole: Among all patients, 18% showed objective responses, while roughly 30% had disease control.

People whose metastatic non-small-cell lung cancer was chemo-refractory got focal radiation along with CTLA-4 blockade by ipilimumab. Concerning this clone: The antigen remains undetermined.

The CDR3 extends over 12 amino acids. Trimming stripped 7 bases from V and 3 bases from J, with 9 bases between. Germline V CDR1 and CDR2: SEHNR, FQNEAQ (reference sequence). General observations from the study: TCR clones of tumor origin grew in blood after radiotherapy plus ipilimumab.

TCRdb's table, derived via immunoSEQ multiplex PCR, lists solely in-frame clones and lacks some. This sample yields approximately 50,000 clones, of which just under 85% are seen a single time; about 6.1% belongs to the top ten. Sequenced here: peripheral blood, sampled from a patient treated with radiotherapy plus ipilimumab. The chain has TRBV7-9 and TRBJ1-1; the D gene is possibly TRBD1 (5 bases). The sequence was collected from a human donor with non-small cell lung cancer whose response to radiotherapy plus ipilimumab could not be evaluated. In nucleotides, the CDR3 is TGTGCCAGCACCCGGGGGGACACTGAAGCTTTCTTT. Its protein product is CASTRGDTEAFF.